What follows is one T cell receptor beta chain and its context. The CDR3 spans 16 residues. Germline CDR1 reads SGHTA; CDR2 reads FQGNSA. V was pared by 2 bases and J by 4 bases, with 7 bases of the junction left unmatched. This record belongs to a study of shared clonotypes between healthy human individuals. Produced via immunoSEQ multiplex PCR; TCRdb's table is partial and in-frame only. The repertoire holds approximately 2.5 million clones, around nine tenths seen once, with under 0.15% in the top ten. The chain links TRBV7-2 to TRBJ1-2; 10 nucleotides line up with TRBD1. The sample consisted of naive CD4+ T cells sorted from blood. Noted subset: CD45RA+ positively selected. The TCR was taken from a man aged 18 to 30 in good health. The DNA for the CDR3 is TGTGCCAGCAGCTTATACCCGACAGGGGGCGGCTATGGCTACACCTTC. Protein product: CASSLYPTGGGYGYTF. Full variable domain (missing parts from reference TRBV7-2 and TRBJ1-2): GAGVSQSPSNKVTEKGKDVELRCDPISGHTALYWYRQSLGQGLEFLIYFQGNSAPDKSGLPSDRFSAERTGGSVSTLTIQRTQQEDSAVYLCASSLYPTGGGYGYTFGSGTRLTVV.